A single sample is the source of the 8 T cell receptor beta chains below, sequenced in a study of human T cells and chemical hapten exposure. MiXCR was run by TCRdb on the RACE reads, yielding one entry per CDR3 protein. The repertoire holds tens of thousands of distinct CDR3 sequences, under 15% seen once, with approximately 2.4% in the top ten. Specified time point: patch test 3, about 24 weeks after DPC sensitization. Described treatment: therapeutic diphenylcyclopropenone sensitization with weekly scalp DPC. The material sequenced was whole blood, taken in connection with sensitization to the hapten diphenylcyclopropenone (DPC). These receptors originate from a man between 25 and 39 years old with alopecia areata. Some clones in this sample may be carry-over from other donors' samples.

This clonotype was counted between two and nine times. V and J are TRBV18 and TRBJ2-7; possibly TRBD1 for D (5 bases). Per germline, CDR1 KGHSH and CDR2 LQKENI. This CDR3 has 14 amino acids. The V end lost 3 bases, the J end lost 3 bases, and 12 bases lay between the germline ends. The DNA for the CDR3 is TGTGCCAGCTCACCTGGCAGGGCTGTCTACGAGCAGTACTTC. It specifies CASSPGRAVYEQYF.

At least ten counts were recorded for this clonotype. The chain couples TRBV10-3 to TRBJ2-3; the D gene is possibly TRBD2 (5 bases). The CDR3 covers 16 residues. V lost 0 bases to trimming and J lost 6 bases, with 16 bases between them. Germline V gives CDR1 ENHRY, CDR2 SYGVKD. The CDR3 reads CAISESDGDSADTQYF. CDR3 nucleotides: TGTGCCATCAGTGAGTCTGACGGGGATTCGGCGGATACGCAGTATTTT.

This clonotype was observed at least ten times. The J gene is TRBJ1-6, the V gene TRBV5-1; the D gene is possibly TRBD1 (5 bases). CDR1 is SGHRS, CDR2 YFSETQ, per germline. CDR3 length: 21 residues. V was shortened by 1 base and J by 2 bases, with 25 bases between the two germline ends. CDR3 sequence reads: CASSLTQGRRMRIPYNSPLHF. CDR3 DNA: TGCGCCAGCAGCTTGACCCAGGGTCGGCGGATGAGAATTCCCTATAATTCACCCCTCCACTTT.

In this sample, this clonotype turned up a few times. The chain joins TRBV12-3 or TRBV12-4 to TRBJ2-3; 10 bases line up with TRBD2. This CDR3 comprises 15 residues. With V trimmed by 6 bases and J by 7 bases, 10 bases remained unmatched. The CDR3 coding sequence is TGTGCCAGCAGCCCCAGCGGGGGGGCCATCAATACGCAGTATTTT. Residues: CASSPSGGAINTQYF.

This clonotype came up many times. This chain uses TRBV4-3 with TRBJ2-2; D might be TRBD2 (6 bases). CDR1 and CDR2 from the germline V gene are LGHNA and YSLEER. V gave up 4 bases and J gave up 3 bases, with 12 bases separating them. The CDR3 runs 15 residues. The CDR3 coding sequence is TGCGCCAGCAGCCCCGGGGGTTTTTACACCGGGGAGCTGTTTTTT. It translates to CASSPGGFYTGELFF.

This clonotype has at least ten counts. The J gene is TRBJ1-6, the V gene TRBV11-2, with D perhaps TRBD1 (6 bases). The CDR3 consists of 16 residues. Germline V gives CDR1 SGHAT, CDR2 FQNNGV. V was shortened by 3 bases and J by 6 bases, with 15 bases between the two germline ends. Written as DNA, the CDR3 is TGTGCCAGCAGCTTCAGACAGGTCTGGGGTAATTCACCCCTCCACTTT. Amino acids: CASSFRQVWGNSPLHF.

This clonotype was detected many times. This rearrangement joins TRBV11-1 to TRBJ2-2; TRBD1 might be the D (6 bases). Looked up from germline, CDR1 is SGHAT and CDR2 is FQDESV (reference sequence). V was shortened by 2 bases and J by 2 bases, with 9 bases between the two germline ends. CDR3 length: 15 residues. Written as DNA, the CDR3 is TGTGCCAGCAGCTTATCACAGGGAAACACCGGGGAGCTGTTTTTT. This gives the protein CASSLSQGNTGELFF. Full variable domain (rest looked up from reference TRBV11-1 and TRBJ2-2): EAEVAQSPRYKITEKSQAVAFWCDPISGHATLYWYRQILGQGPELLVQFQDESVVDDSQLPKDRFSAERLKGVDSTLKIQPAELGDSAMYLCASSLSQGNTGELFFGEGSRLTVL.

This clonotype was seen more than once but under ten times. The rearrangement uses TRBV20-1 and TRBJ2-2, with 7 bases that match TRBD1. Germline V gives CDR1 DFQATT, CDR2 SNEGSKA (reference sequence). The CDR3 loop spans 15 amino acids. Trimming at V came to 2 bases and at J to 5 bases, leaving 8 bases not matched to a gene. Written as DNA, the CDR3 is TGCAGTGCTAGATCGCCAGGGGGTAGTACCGGGGAGCTGTTTTTT. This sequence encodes CSARSPGGSTGELFF.